The clone carrying this T cell receptor (beta chain) has just a few counts. This record belongs to a study of shared clonotypes between healthy human individuals. About the study: A couple of women and three men aged 18 to 49 made up the donors.

Once extracted for a subset, genomic DNA was divided evenly among several immunoSEQ plates. Replicate PCRs from sorted subsets contained around 200 ng DNA, which is tens of thousands of T cell genomes. As originally analysed: ImmunoSEQ gave junction-only sequences without quality scores, so filtering differed. Here immunoSEQ multiplex PCR was the method, and the copy in TCRdb shows in-frame clones only, minus some. Clone size and the V and J calls come from that table; the DNA yielded D and trimming. The profile shows around 2.3 million clones, approximately 96% of them singletons. Germline CDR1 WNHNN, CDR2 SYGVQD (reference sequence). The V gene lost 2 bases and the J gene lost 1 base, with 5 bases spanning the gap. The CDR3 loop spans 14 amino acids.

The TCR originated in a man between 18 and 35 years old in good health. Sequencing used naive CD4+ T cells sorted from blood. Subset reported: CD45RA+ positively selected. This chain uses TRBV10-1 with TRBJ2-2; weak D call: TRBD1 (5 bases). The CDR3 spells CASSEDRNTGELFF. In DNA, the CDR3 is TGCGCCAGCAGTGAGGACAGGAACACCGGGGAGCTGTTTTTT.